This T cell receptor beta chain originates from a study of beta chain features in type 1 diabetes. Looking at the study overall: Sorted cells from all samples, numbering 107,917,701, were examined. Study conclusions and caveats: Patients' naive, central memory and regulatory TCRB repertoires appeared more alike than those of healthy donors.

Isolated RNA was reverse transcribed in full, so expressed TCRB transcripts were sequenced. Profiled with immunoSEQ multiplex PCR; TCRdb holds only in-frame clones, not every one. The data hold 620,000 or so clones, with about 14% observed a single time. Comments on this clone: Its antigen is as yet unknown.

Cell sorting via CD45RO/CCR7/CD25/CD127/CD95/CD27 was performed to obtain CD4+ naive, central memory, regulatory and stem cell-like memory cells. CDR1 and CDR2 (germline): SGDLS, YYNGEE. The CDR3 totals 19 residues. V was clipped by 0 bases and J by 0 bases; unmatched bases: 13. The genes are TRBV9 and TRBJ2-3; 7 positions agree with TRBD2. Sequencing input: naive CD4+ T cells from blood. The origin of this receptor is a young man in good health. The CDR3: CASSVDVLAKHTSTDTQYF. DNA of the CDR3: TGTGCCAGCAGCGTAGATGTACTAGCGAAACATACTAGCACAGATACGCAGTATTTT.